The subject of this entry is one T cell receptor (beta chain). TCRdb reanalysed the RT-PCR reads using MiXCR and keeps one entry per CDR3 protein. The repertoire consists of about 680,000 distinct CDR3 sequences, with about 14% occurring once and the leading ten covering 3% to 4.5%. V was shortened by 5 bases and J by 9 bases, with 19 bases between the two germline ends. This CDR3 spans 14 amino acids. Germline CDR1 MDHEN, CDR2 SYDVKM. The chain joins TRBV28 to TRBJ2-5; D is possibly TRBD1 or TRBD2 (5 bases each). What was sequenced was memory CD4+ T cells from blood. This TCR was sampled from a female donor in good health, serving as a healthy control. The CDR3 region has the DNA TGTGCCAGCAGTCCCATAAAACCGGGACCGCCCCAGTACTTC. As protein: CASSPIKPGPPQYF.